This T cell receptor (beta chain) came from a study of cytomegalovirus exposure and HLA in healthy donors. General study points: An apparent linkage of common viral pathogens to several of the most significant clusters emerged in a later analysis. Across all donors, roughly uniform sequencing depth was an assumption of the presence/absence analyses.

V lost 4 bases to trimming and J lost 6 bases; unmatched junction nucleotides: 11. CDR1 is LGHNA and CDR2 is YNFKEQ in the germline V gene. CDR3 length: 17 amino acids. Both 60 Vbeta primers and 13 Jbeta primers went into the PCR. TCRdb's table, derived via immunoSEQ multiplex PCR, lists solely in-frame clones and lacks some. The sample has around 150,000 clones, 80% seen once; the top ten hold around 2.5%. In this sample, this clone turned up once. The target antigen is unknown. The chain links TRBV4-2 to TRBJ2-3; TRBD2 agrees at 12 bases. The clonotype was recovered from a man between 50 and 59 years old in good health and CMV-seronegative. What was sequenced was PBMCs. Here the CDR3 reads CASSPSGGAPAEDTQYF. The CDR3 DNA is TGTGCCAGCAGCCCTAGCGGGGGGGCCCCGGCTGAGGATACGCAGTATTTT.